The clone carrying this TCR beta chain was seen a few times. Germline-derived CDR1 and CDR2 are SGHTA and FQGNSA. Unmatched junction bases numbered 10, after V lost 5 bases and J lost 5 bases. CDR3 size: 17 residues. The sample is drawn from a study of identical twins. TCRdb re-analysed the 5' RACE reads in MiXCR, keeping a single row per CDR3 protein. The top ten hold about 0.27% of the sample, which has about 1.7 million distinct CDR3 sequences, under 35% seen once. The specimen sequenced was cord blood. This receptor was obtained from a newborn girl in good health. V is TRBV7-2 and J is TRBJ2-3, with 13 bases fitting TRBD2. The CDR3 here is CASSLGLAGRSVDTQYF. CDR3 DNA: TGTGCCAGCAGCCTGGGACTAGCGGGAAGGAGTGTAGATACGCAGTATTTT.